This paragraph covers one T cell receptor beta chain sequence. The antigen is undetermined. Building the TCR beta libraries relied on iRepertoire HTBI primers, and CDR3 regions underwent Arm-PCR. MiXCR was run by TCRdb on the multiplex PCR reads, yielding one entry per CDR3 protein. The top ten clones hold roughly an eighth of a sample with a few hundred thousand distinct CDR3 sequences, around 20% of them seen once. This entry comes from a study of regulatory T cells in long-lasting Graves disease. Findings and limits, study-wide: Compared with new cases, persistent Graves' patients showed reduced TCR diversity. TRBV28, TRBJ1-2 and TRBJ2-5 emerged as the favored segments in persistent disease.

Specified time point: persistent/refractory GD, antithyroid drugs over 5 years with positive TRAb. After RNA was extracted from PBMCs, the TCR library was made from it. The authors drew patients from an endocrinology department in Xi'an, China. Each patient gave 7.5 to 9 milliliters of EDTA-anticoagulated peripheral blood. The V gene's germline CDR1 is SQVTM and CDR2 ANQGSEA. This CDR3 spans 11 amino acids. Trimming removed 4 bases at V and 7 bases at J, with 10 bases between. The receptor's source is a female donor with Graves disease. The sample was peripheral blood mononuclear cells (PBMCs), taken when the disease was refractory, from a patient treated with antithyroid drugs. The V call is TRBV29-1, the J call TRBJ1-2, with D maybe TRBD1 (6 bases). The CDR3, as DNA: TGCAGCGTTGGACAGGTCGCTGGCTACACCTTC. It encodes CSVGQVAGYTF.